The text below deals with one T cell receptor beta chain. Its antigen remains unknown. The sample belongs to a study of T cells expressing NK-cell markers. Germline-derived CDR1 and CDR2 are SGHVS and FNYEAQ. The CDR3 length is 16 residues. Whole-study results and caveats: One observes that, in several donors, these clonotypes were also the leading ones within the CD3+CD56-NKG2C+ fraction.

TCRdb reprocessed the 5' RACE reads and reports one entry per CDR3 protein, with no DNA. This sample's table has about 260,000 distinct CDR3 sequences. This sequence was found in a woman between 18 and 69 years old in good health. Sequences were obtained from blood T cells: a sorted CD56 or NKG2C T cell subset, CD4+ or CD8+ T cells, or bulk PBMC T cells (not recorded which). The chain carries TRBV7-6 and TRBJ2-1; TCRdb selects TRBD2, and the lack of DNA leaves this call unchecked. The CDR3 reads CASSLSAASSYNEQFF.